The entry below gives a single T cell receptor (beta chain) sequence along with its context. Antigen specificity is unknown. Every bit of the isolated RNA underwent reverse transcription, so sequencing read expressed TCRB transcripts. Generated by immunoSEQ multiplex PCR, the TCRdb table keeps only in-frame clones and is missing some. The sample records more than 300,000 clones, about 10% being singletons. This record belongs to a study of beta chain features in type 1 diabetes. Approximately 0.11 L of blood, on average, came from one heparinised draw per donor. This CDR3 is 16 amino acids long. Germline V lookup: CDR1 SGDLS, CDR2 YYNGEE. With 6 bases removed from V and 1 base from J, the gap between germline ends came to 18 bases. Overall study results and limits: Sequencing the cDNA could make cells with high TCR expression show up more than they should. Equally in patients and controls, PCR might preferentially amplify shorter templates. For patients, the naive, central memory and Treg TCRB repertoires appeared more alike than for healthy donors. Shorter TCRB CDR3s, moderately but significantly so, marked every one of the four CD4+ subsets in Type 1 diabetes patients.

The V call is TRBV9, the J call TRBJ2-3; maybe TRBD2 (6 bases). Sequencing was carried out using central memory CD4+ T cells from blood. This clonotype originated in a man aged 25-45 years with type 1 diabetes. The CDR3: CASNQGAGLGTDTQYF. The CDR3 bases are TGTGCCAGCAACCAAGGAGCGGGCCTTGGCACAGATACGCAGTATTTT.